Each of the 17 T cell receptor beta chains below was sequenced from the same sample in a study of a mutant IDH1 vaccine in newly diagnosed glioma. Noted time point: week 11, during vaccination. Every vaccination contained 300 ug of the mutant IDH1 20-mer peptide and was paired with topical imiquimod. TCRdb keeps only in-frame clones here, not all; method: immunoSEQ multiplex PCR. The sample has 20,000 to 25,000 clones, around 70% seen once. These receptors lack a known antigen. Sequencing was performed on peripheral blood mononuclear cells (PBMCs), taken from a glioma patient whose treatment included an IDH1 peptide vaccine. The receptors originated from a man between 18 and 35 years old with glioma. Some clones in this sample may be carry-over from other donors' samples.

The V and J genes are TRBV6-5 and TRBJ2-3; possible D gene TRBD2, 7 bases. The ends were cut back, 5 bases at V and 0 bases at J, with 12 bases in the middle. Looked up from germline, CDR1 is MNHEY and CDR2 is SVGAGI. The CDR3 runs 15 residues. This CDR3 reads CASSKGGISTDTQYF. DNA of the CDR3: TGTGCCAGCAGTAAGGGGGGGATCAGCACAGATACGCAGTATTTT.

This clone was detected once. V is TRBV2 and J is TRBJ2-4; maybe TRBD2 (5 bases). Germline V CDR1 and CDR2: SNHLY, FYNNEI. The CDR3 has 17 residues. V was clipped by 6 bases and J by 7 bases, with 25 bases between them. The CDR3 is CASSYSPGVSVGNIQYF. The CDR3 DNA reads TGTGCCAGCAGCTATAGTCCCGGGGTTTCCGTCGGGAACATTCAGTACTTC. The variable domain in full, with the rest retrieved from reference TRBV2 and TRBJ2-4, is EPEVTQTPSHQVTQMGQEVILRCVPISNHLYFYWYRQILGQKVEFLVSFYNNEISEKSEIFDDQFSVERPDGSNFTLKIRSTKLEDSAMYFCASSYSPGVSVGNIQYFGAGTRLSVL.

V usage is TRBV9 and J usage is TRBJ2-3, with a possible D match to TRBD1 (6 bases). The CDR3 length is 19 residues. V lost 0 bases, J lost 0 bases, and 20 bases lay in between. The V gene's germline CDR1 is SGDLS and CDR2 YYNGEE. The CDR3: CASSVAEDRAYSSTDTQYF. As DNA, the CDR3 is TGTGCCAGCAGCGTAGCAGAGGACAGAGCCTACTCGAGCACAGATACGCAGTATTTT.

The gene calls are TRBV27 and TRBJ1-1; TRBD1 is a possible D gene (6 bases). Germline CDR1 is MNHEY and CDR2 is SMNVEV (reference sequence). This CDR3 has 14 amino acids. The V end lost 5 bases, the J end lost 1 base, and 11 bases lay between the germline ends. CDR3 in amino acids: CASSPHRENTEAFF. Here the CDR3 DNA reads TGTGCCAGCAGTCCCCACAGGGAGAACACTGAAGCTTTCTTT.

The chain joins TRBV7-2 to TRBJ2-7; the D call may be TRBD1 or TRBD2 (6 bases each). This CDR3 has 14 amino acids. The V gene's germline CDR1 is SGHTA and CDR2 FQGNSA. V lost 4 bases and J 5 bases, leaving 15 bases between the germline ends. This chain's CDR3 is CASSWGQGGNEQYF. The CDR3 nucleotides read TGTGCCAGCAGCTGGGGGCAGGGCGGGAACGAGCAGTACTTC.

This chain links TRBV6-1 with TRBJ2-3; D is unresolved. The CDR3 consists of 17 residues. With 0 bases removed from V and 2 bases from J, the gap between germline ends came to 15 bases. CDR1 is MNHNS and CDR2 is SASEGT in the germline V gene. This CDR3 is CASSEAPDSLVTDTQYF. The CDR3 coding sequence is TGTGCCAGCAGTGAAGCCCCTGACTCGCTGGTCACAGATACGCAGTATTTT.

J is TRBJ1-6 and V is TRBV14; D not certain. The germline V gene encodes CDR1 SGHDN and CDR2 FVKESK. V shed 5 bases and J shed 12 bases, with 8 bases lying between them. This CDR3 comprises 11 residues. The CDR3 DNA reads as TGTGCCAGCAGCGCCGGAGTACCCCTCCACTTT. Translating it yields CASSAGVPLHF.

The genes are TRBV6-5 and TRBJ1-1, with D hard to call. V dropped 0 bases and J dropped 0 bases, with 11 bases sitting between them. This CDR3 contains 16 residues. Germline-derived CDR1 and CDR2 are MNHEY and SVGAGI. The CDR3 here is CASSYSPKRLNTEAFF. The CDR3 bases are TGTGCCAGCAGTTACTCCCCTAAACGCTTGAACACTGAAGCTTTCTTT.

The chain joins TRBV5-6 to TRBJ1-2, with 7 bases that match TRBD1. CDR1 SGHDT and CDR2 YYEEEE come from the germline V gene. This CDR3 has 15 residues. Unmatched junction bases numbered 11, after V lost 2 bases and J lost 7 bases. This CDR3 reads CASSFYGQDQIGYTF. Written as DNA, the CDR3 is TGTGCCAGCAGCTTTTACGGACAGGACCAAATTGGCTACACCTTC.

CDR3 coding DNA: TGTGCCAGCAGCTCGGACGTCCTCCACGAGCAGTACTTC. Protein product: CASSSDVLHEQYF. The V call is TRBV5-6, the J call TRBJ2-7; D gene ambiguous. Per the germline V gene, CDR1 is SGHDT and CDR2 is YYEEEE. The CDR3 extends over 13 amino acids. V lost 3 bases and J lost 5, with 12 bases in between.

This clone appeared a few times. The gene calls are TRBV30 and TRBJ1-5; D unresolved. There are 13 residues in the CDR3. CDR1 and CDR2 from the germline V gene are GTSNPN and SVGIG (reference sequence). The ends were cut back, 2 bases at V and 3 bases at J, with 8 bases in the middle. CDR3 nucleotide sequence: TGTGCCTGGAGTTTACAGACCAATCAGCCCCAGCATTTT. It codes for CAWSLQTNQPQHF. The variable domain in full, with the rest retrieved from reference TRBV30 and TRBJ1-5, is SQTIHQWPATLVQPVGSPLSLECTVEGTSNPNLYWYRQAAGRGLQLLFYSVGIGQISSEVPQNLSASRPQDRQFILSSKKLLLSDSGFYLCAWSLQTNQPQHFGDGTRLSIL.

The chain uses TRBV30 and TRBJ1-2, with a tentative D call TRBD1 (6 bases). V dropped 5 bases and J dropped 1 base, with 14 bases sitting between them. This CDR3 region has 14 residues. Per germline, CDR1 GTSNPN and CDR2 SVGIG (reference sequence). The CDR3 DNA sequence: TGTGCCTGGCAACAGGGAACTCTTAACTATGGCTACACCTTC. Its translation is CAWQQGTLNYGYTF.

This clone was counted only a few times. CDR3 region: CASSFKRRGSGANVLTF. For the CDR3, the DNA is TGTGCCAGTAGTTTTAAGAGGCGAGGCTCTGGGGCCAACGTCCTGACTTTC. J is TRBJ2-6 and V is TRBV19; no clear D. CDR3 length equals 17 residues. V gave up 5 bases and J gave up 0 bases, with 14 bases separating them. Germline values: CDR1 LNHDA, CDR2 SQIVND (reference sequence). Combining the CDR3 with reference TRBV19 and TRBJ2-6 gives the whole variable domain DGGITQSPKYLFRKEGQNVTLSCEQNLNHDAMYWYRQDPGQGLRLIYYSQIVNDFQKGDIAEGYSVSREKKESFPLTVTSAQKNPTAFYLCASSFKRRGSGANVLTFGAGSRLTVL.

The chain couples TRBV4-3 to TRBJ2-5; D tentatively reads TRBD1 or TRBD2 (6 bases each). Deletions cut 0 bases from V and 5 bases from J, with 13 bases between. There are 15 residues in the CDR3. Germline CDR1 LGHNA, CDR2 YSLEER. The CDR3 DNA is TGCGCCAGCAGCCAAGACTGGGGGGCTGAGGAGACCCAGTACTTC. This gives the protein CASSQDWGAEETQYF.

This chain connects TRBV15 to TRBJ1-1; D remains ambiguous. Trimming pared 0 bases from V and 1 base from J, leaving 3 bases between. Germline lookup yields CDR1 LNHNV and CDR2 YYDKDF (reference sequence). The CDR3 is 13 residues long. CDR3 nucleotides: TGTGCCACCAGCAGAGACAAGAACACTGAAGCTTTCTTT. Amino acids: CATSRDKNTEAFF.

The rearrangement links TRBV19 to TRBJ2-2, with D uncertain. The CDR3 is made up of 16 amino acids. Germline CDR1 and CDR2: LNHDA and SQIVND (reference sequence). Deletions cut 7 bases from V and 0 bases from J, with 15 bases between. CDR3 residues: CASISMAAANTGELFF. The CDR3 region has the DNA TGTGCCAGTATAAGTATGGCGGCGGCGAACACCGGGGAGCTGTTTTTT.

The rearrangement uses TRBV29-1 and TRBJ1-2, with D hard to call. The germline V gene encodes CDR1 SQVTM and CDR2 ANQGSEA. There are 12 residues in the CDR3. V was shortened by 4 bases and J by 4 bases, with 10 bases between the two germline ends. As DNA, the CDR3 is TGCAGCGTTGCGAAAGGGCCCTATGGCTACACCTTC. Translating gives CSVAKGPYGYTF.